A single sample is the source of the 10 T cell receptor beta chains below, sequenced in a study of blood T cell repertoires in COVID-19. The data were produced by immunoSEQ multiplex PCR, yet TCRdb's version contains in-frame clones alone and is incomplete. Here the sample spans 160,000 or so clones, about nine tenths being singletons. Sequenced: peripheral blood. The receptors derive from a woman between 50 and 59 years old with acute or convalescent COVID-19.

This clone was detected only once. The chain uses TRBV5-3 and TRBJ2-6, with a tentative D call TRBD2 (6 bases). Being an ORF, TRBV5-3 has a function that is uncertain. V gave up 4 bases and J gave up 0 bases, with 23 bases separating them. CDR3 length: 20 residues. The CDR3 region is CARSPGTQGIKSSGANVLTF. CDR3 sequence (DNA): TGTGCCAGAAGCCCCGGGACTCAAGGGATTAAAAGCTCTGGGGCCAACGTCCTGACTTTC.

The rearrangement uses TRBV6-5 and TRBJ1-1; TRBD1 is a possible D gene (6 bases). The CDR3 is 12 residues long. Germline V gives CDR1 MNHEY, CDR2 SVGAGI. The V end was cut by 3 bases, the J end by 11 bases, with 13 bases between. CDR3 loop: CASSYTTGDAFF. The CDR3 bases are TGTGCCAGCAGTTATACGACAGGTGATGCTTTCTTT.

The chain is built from TRBV15 and TRBJ2-7; 8 nucleotides align to TRBD1. CDR3 length: 15 amino acids. Trimming at V came to 1 base and at J to 1 base, leaving 3 bases not matched to a gene. Germline V lookup: CDR1 LNHNV, CDR2 YYDKDF (reference sequence). The CDR3: CATSRGTGTSYEQYF. The CDR3 bases are TGTGCCACCAGCAGAGGGACAGGGACGTCCTACGAGCAGTACTTC.

V gene TRBV27 combines with J gene TRBJ2-7; 9 bases fit TRBD1. Losses at the gene ends were 5 bases for V and 4 bases for J; bases not matched to a gene: 9. Germline-derived CDR1 and CDR2 are MNHEY and SMNVEV (reference sequence). The CDR3 runs 15 residues. CDR3 region: CASSPRTGVRYEQYF. The CDR3 bases are TGTGCCAGCAGTCCTCGGACAGGGGTGAGGTACGAGCAGTACTTC.

The chain combines TRBV10-3 with TRBJ2-1; TRBD1 agrees at 7 bases. Germline V gene sequence: CDR1 ENHRY, CDR2 SYGVKD. This CDR3 has 12 residues. With V trimmed by 7 bases and J by 7 bases, 4 bases remained unmatched. The CDR3 DNA follows: TGTGCCATCACTGACAGGGATAATGAGCAGTTCTTC. It yields the protein CAITDRDNEQFF.

The V gene is TRBV28, the J gene TRBJ1-2; 9 bases are a match to TRBD1. V shed 5 bases and J 5 bases; nucleotides not matched to a gene: 12. Germline values: CDR1 MDHEN, CDR2 SYDVKM. The CDR3 loop spans 16 amino acids. The CDR3 loop is CASSERTGVWMYGYTF. CDR3 coding DNA: TGTGCCAGCAGTGAAAGGACAGGGGTCTGGATGTATGGCTACACCTTC.

This clone was seen a handful of times. V usage is TRBV11-2 and J usage is TRBJ1-1; TRBD1 is a possible D gene (6 bases). Germline-derived CDR1 and CDR2 are SGHAT and FQNNGV. The CDR3 covers 15 residues. V shed 5 bases and J shed 2 bases, with 15 bases lying between them. CDR3 loop: CASSQGGFGNTEAFF. The DNA of the CDR3 is TGTGCCAGCAGCCAAGGGGGTTTCGGCAACACTGAAGCTTTCTTT.

The chain uses TRBV7-2 and TRBJ2-3; unclear D gene. There are 14 residues in the CDR3. Trimming took off 0 bases at V and 1 base at J, with 5 bases between the two ends. The germline V gene encodes CDR1 SGHTA and CDR2 FQGNSA. CDR3 coding DNA: TGTGCCAGCAGCTTAGCTAGTGGCACAGATACGCAGTATTTT. This translates into CASSLASGTDTQYF.

The rearrangement uses TRBV18 and TRBJ2-1; TRBD2 matches at 7 bases. This CDR3 is 15 amino acids long. Germline V gives CDR1 KGHSH, CDR2 LQKENI. V trimming: 6 bases; J trimming: 8 bases; junction bases outside the gene matches: 13. DNA for the CDR3: TGTGCCAGCTCGCCGACGACTAGCAAGGTTCATGAGCAGTTCTTC. Protein product: CASSPTTSKVHEQFF.

The chain uses TRBV7-3 and TRBJ2-5, with 7 bases aligning to TRBD2. Looked up from germline, CDR1 is SGHTA and CDR2 is FQGTGA. There are 13 residues in the CDR3. The V segment lost 6 bases and the J segment 3 bases; nucleotides outside the gene matches: 4. The CDR3 bases are TGTGCCAGCAGTCGCAGCGGGAAAGAGACCCAGTACTTC. Translated: CASSRSGKETQYF.